The clone carrying this T cell receptor beta chain was observed a handful of times. The data were produced by immunoSEQ multiplex PCR, yet TCRdb's version contains in-frame clones alone and is incomplete. Of over 50,000 clones listed, approximately 88% are singletons. These data belong to a study of blood T cell repertoires in COVID-19. As for the study in general: T cells, B-cell-depleted T cells, or PBMCs supplied cDNA or gDNA.

The TCR originated in a man aged 45 to 65 with active COVID-19. Sequences were obtained from peripheral blood.

The CDR3 here is CASSFWPARGSGDIVNTGELFF. Here the CDR3 DNA reads TGCGCCAGCAGCTTTTGGCCCGCTCGGGGTAGCGGAGACATTGTGAACACCGGGGAGCTGTTTTTT. This chain uses TRBV5-1 with TRBJ2-2; TRBD2 is a possible D gene (6 bases). Trimming took 2 bases from V and 1 from J, leaving 30 bases between them. The CDR3 length is 22 residues. CDR1 and CDR2 from the germline V gene are SGHRS and YFSETQ.